The 26 T cell receptor beta chains listed next were all sequenced from one sample in a study of PD-L1 blockade in urothelial cancer. Produced via immunoSEQ multiplex PCR; TCRdb's table is partial and in-frame only. The sample gives 35,000 to 40,000 clones, 75% to 90% of which show up once; 24% is in the top ten. The sample's time point: peripheral blood 6 weeks after treatment start. Sequencing was performed on PBMCs, taken around atezolizumab (anti-PD-L1) treatment. These receptor sequences come from a man aged 55-75 years with urothelial cancer.

The chain links TRBV6-1 to TRBJ1-2; no firm D call. Per germline, CDR1 MNHNS and CDR2 SASEGT. This CDR3 has 12 residues. The V end lost 2 bases, the J end lost 4 bases, and 5 bases lay between the germline ends. In nucleotides, the CDR3 is TGTGCCAGCAGTGAATTATTCTATGGCTACACCTTC. Protein: CASSELFYGYTF.

The V and J genes are TRBV11-3 and TRBJ2-2, with TRBD1 matching over 11 bases. Germline assignment: CDR1 SGHNT and CDR2 YENEEA. The CDR3 runs to 16 residues. Losses at the gene ends were 3 bases for V and 3 bases for J; bases not matched to a gene: 3. CDR3 nucleotide sequence: TGTGCCAGCAGCTTTCGGACAGGGGGCTACACCGGGGAGCTGTTTTTT. This codes for CASSFRTGGYTGELFF.

The CDR3 region is CATGSSGIHNEQFF. The CDR3 DNA is TGTGCCACGGGCTCTAGCGGAATCCACAATGAGCAGTTCTTC. The chain recombines TRBV19 with TRBJ2-1, with TRBD2 identical over 7 bases. Germline CDR1 reads LNHDA; CDR2 reads SQIVND (reference sequence). The CDR3 is 14 residues long. Trimming cost V 10 bases and J 5 bases; bases outside gene matches: 11.

The chain is built from TRBV2 and TRBJ1-1; D might be TRBD1 (5 bases). CDR1 and CDR2 (germline): SNHLY, FYNNEI. V was shortened by 7 bases and J by 5 bases, with 20 bases between the two germline ends. The CDR3 has 15 amino acids. This CDR3 reads CASILDNRFVTEAFF. CDR3 DNA: TGTGCCAGCATCCTGGACAACAGGTTTGTTACTGAAGCTTTCTTT.

This clone has only a few counts. The chain joins TRBV6-5 to TRBJ1-6; 8 nucleotides line up with TRBD1. The CDR3 runs to 15 residues. The germline V gene encodes CDR1 MNHEY and CDR2 SVGAGI. J gave up 5 bases and V 5 bases, and 5 bases lay outside the gene matches. CDR3 amino acids: CASSLGQGHNSPLHF. CDR3 DNA sequence: TGTGCCAGCAGTCTAGGACAGGGTCATAATTCACCCCTCCACTTT.

The chain is built from TRBV19 and TRBJ2-3; TRBD1 is a possible D gene (5 bases). This CDR3 has 15 amino acids. The germline gives CDR1 LNHDA, CDR2 SQIVND (reference sequence). V gave up 6 bases and J gave up 4 bases, with 17 bases separating them. CDR3 DNA sequence: TGTGCCAGTAGACAAAAAGGGCAGGGCCCAGATACGCAGTATTTT. It codes for CASRQKGQGPDTQYF.

This sequence joins TRBV5-1 and TRBJ2-3; 7 bases map to TRBD1. The CDR3 contains 16 residues. Trimming took 4 bases from V and 5 from J; bases not matched to a gene: 13. The germline CDR1 and CDR2 sequences are SGHRS and YFSETQ. Here the CDR3 reads CASSVGGGRGKDTQYF. The DNA of the CDR3 is TGCGCCAGCAGCGTTGGAGGCGGCAGGGGGAAAGATACGCAGTATTTT.

This chain joins TRBV7-2 and TRBJ2-2; TRBD2 is a possible D gene (6 bases). Per the germline V gene, CDR1 is SGHTA and CDR2 is FQGNSA. The germline V and J ends were trimmed by 6 bases and 4 bases, with 15 bases remaining between them. The CDR3 length is 15 residues. In nucleotides, the CDR3 is TGTGCCAGCAGTGATGCCGGGACTTCCACCGGGGAGCTGTTTTTT. Residues: CASSDAGTSTGELFF.

The CDR3 DNA reads TGTGCCAGCAGCTTAGCGACAGGGGGTATGAACACTGAAGCTTTCTTT. This sequence encodes CASSLATGGMNTEAFF. J is TRBJ1-1 and V is TRBV7-8; TRBD1 matches at 9 bases. Germline V gene data show CDR1 as SGHVS and CDR2 as FQNEAQ. Trimming took 0 bases from V and 0 from J; bases not matched to a gene: 2. The CDR3 runs to 16 residues.

The chain employs TRBV5-6 and TRBJ1-5; a possible D gene is TRBD1 (6 bases). Germline CDR1 is SGHDT and CDR2 is YYEEEE. V was cut by 4 bases and J by 6 bases, with 17 bases left in between. The CDR3 length is 15 residues. The CDR3 DNA reads TGTGCCAGCAGCATATTACAGGGAGGGGGTCAGCCCCAGCATTTT. It encodes CASSILQGGGQPQHF.

The rearrangement links TRBV7-9 to TRBJ2-1; 9 bases align to TRBD2. The CDR3 contains 15 residues. Germline values: CDR1 SEHNR, CDR2 FQNEAQ (reference sequence). J lost 7 bases, V lost 1 base, and 5 bases had no gene match. CDR3: CASSLVQSGRNEQFF. DNA for the CDR3: TGTGCCAGCAGCTTAGTGCAAAGCGGGAGGAATGAGCAGTTCTTC.

The chain joins TRBV2 to TRBJ2-2; 16 positions match TRBD2. V dropped 6 bases and J dropped 3; count of bases not matched to a gene: 7. The germline gives CDR1 SNHLY, CDR2 FYNNEI. The CDR3 length is 18 residues. The CDR3 spells CASREGLAGGPHTGELFF. CDR3 bases: TGTGCCAGCAGAGAGGGACTAGCGGGAGGGCCGCACACCGGGGAGCTGTTTTTT.

This clone appeared a few times. This chain connects TRBV7-6 to TRBJ2-3; a weak D match, TRBD2 (7 bases). V was pared by 1 base and J by 7 bases, with 24 bases between. The CDR3 loop spans 18 amino acids. Germline values: CDR1 SGHVS, CDR2 FNYEAQ. The CDR3 loop reads CASSLVGPGGPIPNTQYF. CDR3 bases: TGTGCCAGCAGCTTAGTCGGTCCGGGGGGCCCTATCCCAAATACGCAGTATTTT.

This chain uses TRBV29-1 with TRBJ1-2, with 7 bases fitting TRBD1. V dropped 6 bases and J dropped 2; count of bases not matched to a gene: 15. The CDR3 has 16 amino acids. CDR1 and CDR2 (germline): SQVTM, ANQGSEA. The chain's CDR3 is CSVVGQRRPSNYGYTF. The CDR3 DNA is TGCAGCGTGGTGGGACAGCGAAGGCCCAGCAACTATGGCTACACCTTC.

CDR3 amino acids: CASSTGQVSGNTIYF. CDR3 sequence (DNA): TGTGCCAGCAGTACTGGACAGGTCTCTGGAAACACCATATATTTT. The chain links TRBV6-6 to TRBJ1-3; 7 nucleotides line up with TRBD1. Germline trimming cut 5 bases from V and 0 bases from J; bases unmatched to any gene: 4. This CDR3 region has 15 residues. Germline loops: CDR1 MNHNY, CDR2 SVGAGI (reference sequence).

The chain recombines TRBV27 with TRBJ2-7; the match to TRBD1 covers 9 bases. The ends lost 2 bases at V and 0 bases at J; junction bases unmatched: 8. In germline, CDR1 is MNHEY, CDR2 SMNVEV (reference sequence). This CDR3 has 17 amino acids. The CDR3 DNA follows: TGTGCCAGCAGTTTAACCGGGGGGACAGGGAACTCCTACGAGCAGTACTTC. Translated, it gives CASSLTGGTGNSYEQYF.

The J gene is TRBJ1-2, the V gene TRBV7-2, with D possibly being TRBD1 (5 bases). This CDR3 has 14 amino acids. V was clipped by 5 bases and J by 0 bases, with 10 bases between them. Per the germline V gene, CDR1 is SGHTA and CDR2 is FQGNSA. The CDR3 DNA reads as TGTGCCAGCAGCCGAGACAGTGCTAACTATGGCTACACCTTC. Its protein is CASSRDSANYGYTF. Full variable domain (remainder filled in from reference TRBV7-2 and TRBJ1-2): GAGVSQSPSNKVTEKGKDVELRCDPISGHTALYWYRQSLGQGLEFLIYFQGNSAPDKSGLPSDRFSAERTGGSVSTLTIQRTQQEDSAVYLCASSRDSANYGYTFGSGTRLTVV.

The V and J genes are TRBV6-5 and TRBJ2-5; perhaps TRBD1 as D (6 bases). The CDR3 is made up of 16 amino acids. V lost 6 bases, J lost 1 base, and 18 bases lay in between. Germline V gives CDR1 MNHEY, CDR2 SVGAGI. In nucleotides, the CDR3 is TGTGCCAGCAGATACCCTTTGACAGGCCTCCAAGAGACCCAGTACTTC. Amino acid sequence: CASRYPLTGLQETQYF.

This chain uses TRBV5-6 with TRBJ2-1; perhaps TRBD2 as D (6 bases). V was shortened by 1 base and J by 10 bases, with 18 bases between the two germline ends. This CDR3 is 15 amino acids long. Germline CDR1 SGHDT, CDR2 YYEEEE. CDR3 bases: TGTGCCAGCAGCTTGTCCGGGACTGGTTTCAGGGAGCAGTTCTTC. Its translation is CASSLSGTGFREQFF.

The chain links TRBV5-4 to TRBJ2-1; TRBD2 matches at 11 bases. Germline V gives CDR1 SGHNT, CDR2 YYREEE (reference sequence). CDR3 length: 16 residues. Trimming removed 0 bases from V and 7 bases from J; junction bases left unmatched: 6. Here the CDR3 DNA reads TGTGCCAGCAGCTTGGTCGGTAGCGGGAGGGAGAATGAGCAGTTCTTC. This encodes CASSLVGSGRENEQFF.

The chain links TRBV5-1 to TRBJ2-1, with TRBD2 matching over 12 bases. The V and J ends lost 6 bases and 6 bases, in that order; junction bases with no gene match: 10. Germline V gene sequence: CDR1 SGHRS, CDR2 YFSETQ. The CDR3 sequence is 16 residues long. CDR3 loop: CASIASSGGAGNEQFF. DNA for the CDR3: TGCGCCAGCATCGCCTCTAGCGGGGGGGCCGGCAATGAGCAGTTCTTC.

The V call is TRBV5-4, the J call TRBJ1-1; D call uncertain. V lost 4 bases and J lost 4, with 11 bases in between. This CDR3 is 13 amino acids long. The V gene's germline CDR1 is SGHNT and CDR2 YYREEE (reference sequence). In DNA form, the CDR3 reads TGTGCCAGCAGCCCCTCGACGGGCACTGAAGCTTTCTTT. It encodes CASSPSTGTEAFF.

The chain couples TRBV5-6 to TRBJ2-7; 8 bases are shared with TRBD2. CDR1 is SGHDT, CDR2 YYEEEE, per germline. V gave up 3 bases and J gave up 4 bases; unmatched junction bases: 9. This CDR3 is 15 amino acids long. The CDR3 DNA is TGTGCCAGCAGCTCGACCATGACTAGCGTTTACGAGCAGTACTTC. The encoded protein is CASSSTMTSVYEQYF. The entire variable domain, with the rest obtained from reference TRBV5-6 and TRBJ2-7, is as follows: DAGVTQSPTHLIKTRGQQVTLRCSPKSGHDTVSWYQQALGQGPQFIFQYYEEEERQRGNFPDRFSGHQFPNYSSELNVNALLLGDSALYLCASSSTMTSVYEQYFGPGTRLTVT.

The chain joins TRBV19 to TRBJ2-7; D uncertain. Looked up from germline, CDR1 is LNHDA and CDR2 is SQIVND (reference sequence). The length of the CDR3 is 15 residues. The V gene lost 1 base and the J gene lost 0 bases, with 10 bases spanning the gap. The CDR3 DNA reads TGTGCCAGTAGTATAGGGGCAGATTCCTCCTACGAGCAGTACTTC. It specifies CASSIGADSSYEQYF.

V and J are TRBV7-9 and TRBJ2-5; D not resolved. Deletions cut 4 bases from V and 5 bases from J, with 14 bases between. The CDR3 totals 14 residues. CDR1 and CDR2 (germline): SEHNR, FQNEAQ (reference sequence). The CDR3 loop reads CASSSESARETQYF. The CDR3, as DNA: TGTGCCAGCAGCTCAGAGAGCGCGCGCGAGACCCAGTACTTC. The variable domain in full, with the rest retrieved from reference TRBV7-9 and TRBJ2-5, is DTGVSQNPRHKITKRGQNVTFRCDPISEHNRLYWYRQTLGQGPEFLTYFQNEAQLEKSRLLSDRFSAERPKGSFSTLEIQRTEQGDSAMYLCASSSESARETQYFGPGTRLLVL.

The table lists this clone with a few counts. This chain connects TRBV7-2 to TRBJ2-7, with D hard to call. Germline V gene data show CDR1 as SGHTA and CDR2 as FQGNSA. The CDR3 runs 12 residues. Trimming shortened V by 1 base and J by 6 bases, and 7 bases separated the two germline ends. The CDR3 DNA is TGTGCCAGCAGCTTAGGGCTAGTCGAGCAGTACTTC. It is translated as CASSLGLVEQYF. Filled out from reference TRBV7-2 and TRBJ2-7, the complete variable domain reads GAGVSQSPSNKVTEKGKDVELRCDPISGHTALYWYRQSLGQGLEFLIYFQGNSAPDKSGLPSDRFSAERTGGSVSTLTIQRTQQEDSAVYLCASSLGLVEQYFGPGTRLTVT.